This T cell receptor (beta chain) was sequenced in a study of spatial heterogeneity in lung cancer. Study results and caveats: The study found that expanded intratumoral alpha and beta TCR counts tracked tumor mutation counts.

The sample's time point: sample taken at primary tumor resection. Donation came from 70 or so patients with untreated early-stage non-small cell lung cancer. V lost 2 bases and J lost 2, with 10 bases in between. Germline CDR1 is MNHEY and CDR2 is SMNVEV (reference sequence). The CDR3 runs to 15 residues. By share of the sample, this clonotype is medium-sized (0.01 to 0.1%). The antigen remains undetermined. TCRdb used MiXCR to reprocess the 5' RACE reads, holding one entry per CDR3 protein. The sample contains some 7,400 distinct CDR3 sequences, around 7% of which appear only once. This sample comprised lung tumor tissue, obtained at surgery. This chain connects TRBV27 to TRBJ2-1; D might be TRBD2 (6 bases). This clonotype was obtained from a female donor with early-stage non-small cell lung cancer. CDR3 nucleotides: TGTGCCAGCAGTTTAATGAGGGAGGCCTACAATGAGCAGTTCTTC. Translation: CASSLMREAYNEQFF.